This TCR beta chain was observed in a study of blood T cell repertoires in COVID-19 (dated by TCRdb to about 2020). A note on the overall study: Samples from collaborators originated in the United States, Italy and Spain and spanned both the acute and convalescent phases of COVID-19. The material from the prospective study consisted of cDNA or gDNA derived from T cells, B-cell-depleted T cells, or PBMCs. Subjects who had been exposed to COVID-19, were actively infected with it, or had recovered from it provided the deeply sampled blood TCRbeta repertoires that made up the dataset. The repertoires were made available in a free public database intended to serve as a resource for research on the immune response to SARS-CoV-2. Samples came from the ongoing ImmuneRACE study (first 160 participants) plus 1,254 subjects from 6 global collaborators. Nearly every sample came with metadata listing a de-identified subject ID, COVID-19 status, age in years and sex. Where available, HLA class I and class II types were obtained from metadata supplied by the sample provider rather than from assay-based typing.

Results the study describes overall, beyond this receptor: The amount of clinical and demographic metadata varied by source and participant and was provided uncurated.

Participants in the prospective study were enrolled through a virtual design, were aged about 18 to 90 years, and lived in approximately 25 United States geographic areas. Cohort assignment in the prospective study relied on participant-reported clinical history from a screening survey and a study questionnaire. Each participant in the prospective study had whole blood, serum and a nasopharyngeal or oropharyngeal swab collected by mobile phlebotomists. Participants in the prospective study had the option to provide additional blood draws and questionnaires over an approximately 2-month period. Before DNA extraction, blood samples from the prospective study were shipped at room temperature or frozen. Concerning this clone: There is no known antigen for this receptor. No much larger clone exists at a distance of one base, and base qualities are not known.

The germline V gene provides CDR1 SGHVS and CDR2 FQNEAQ. V is cut back by 5 bases and J by 4 bases, with 7 bases in the junction unmatched. Counted from cysteine to phenylalanine, this CDR3 has 15 amino acids. The DNA shown is the 45-base CDR3, in frame from base 1. The immunoSEQ Assay, a bias-controlled multiplex PCR, was used to amplify TCRbeta CDR3 regions from genomic DNA. On the authors' methods: The number of nucleated cells in each sample was estimated by amplification of reference gene primers within the assay. Sequence reads were collapsed and filtered to measure the absolute abundance of every unique TCRbeta CDR3 rearrangement. For each sample, productive Simpson clonality was calculated as the square root of Simpson's diversity index across productive rearrangements. TCRdb stores this immuneACCESS table with in-frame sequences only. Part of the clones is absent; in the studies checked, under half of the shortfall reflects unresolved V genes, and no reason is known for the rest. That table supplies the V and J calls and clone size; D and trimming were determined from the DNA. This sample lists 200,000 to 250,000 clones; about 79% were detected once. Jointly, the top ten make up about 1.3% of the sample.

Recombination joined TRBV7-8 with TRBJ2-2; TRBD1 fits 7 bases in the junction. Sequenced sample: PBMCs or T cells enriched from blood (not recorded which). The receptor's source is a woman aged 35 to 49 with acute COVID-19. The CDR3 region: CASSPRQGSTGELFF. The nucleotides are TGTGCCAGCAGCCCCCGACAGGGTTCCACCGGGGAGCTGTTTTTT.